This TCR beta chain was profiled in a study of T cells after yellow fever vaccination. TCRdb independently ran MiXCR on the 5' RACE reads; one entry per CDR3 protein. In the table there are approximately 610,000 distinct CDR3 sequences, less than 20% of which are singletons. This clonotype turned up a few times. The sequenced sample was PBMCs, obtained about 5 days after the first yellow fever vaccination. This TCR was sampled from a young man who received the YFV17D yellow fever vaccine.

DNA for the CDR3: TGCGCCAGCAGCCAAGGGGTCGGGGACCCCTACGAGCAGTACTTC. Translating it yields CASSQGVGDPYEQYF. The V and J genes are TRBV4-3 and TRBJ2-7; possibly TRBD1 or TRBD2 for D (5 bases each). Germline assignment: CDR1 LGHNA and CDR2 YSLEER. Deletions cut 1 base from V and 2 bases from J, with 12 bases between. The CDR3 has 15 residues.